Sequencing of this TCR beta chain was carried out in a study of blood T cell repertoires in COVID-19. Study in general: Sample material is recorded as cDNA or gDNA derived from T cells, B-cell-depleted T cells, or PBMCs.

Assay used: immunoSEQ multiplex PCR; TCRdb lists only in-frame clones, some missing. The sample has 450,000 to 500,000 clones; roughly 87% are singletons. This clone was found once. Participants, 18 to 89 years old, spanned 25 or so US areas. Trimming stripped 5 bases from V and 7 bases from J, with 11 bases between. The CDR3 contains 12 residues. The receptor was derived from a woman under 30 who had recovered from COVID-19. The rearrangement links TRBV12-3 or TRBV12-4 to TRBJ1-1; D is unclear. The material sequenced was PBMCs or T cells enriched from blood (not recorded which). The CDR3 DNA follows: TGTGCCAGCAGTATCATTTCCAGTGAAGCTTTCTTT. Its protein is CASSIISSEAFF.